The 17 T cell receptor beta chains reported below all come from one sample, sequenced in a study of cytomegalovirus exposure and HLA in healthy donors. PCR primers comprised 60 Vbeta and 13 Jbeta primers. TCRdb keeps only in-frame clones here, not all; method: immunoSEQ multiplex PCR. This sample yields 150,000 to 170,000 clones, of which roughly 77% are seen a single time; less than 10% belongs to the top ten. The sample was PBMCs. The receptors derive from a man aged 25 to 45 in good health and CMV-seropositive.

This clone was recorded a few times. This sequence joins TRBV6-5 and TRBJ2-1; 9 positions match TRBD1. Germline CDR1 and CDR2: MNHEY and SVGAGI. This CDR3 is 14 amino acids long. V was clipped by 5 bases and J by 6 bases; unmatched bases: 5. This CDR3 reads CASSSGTGLNEQFF. CDR3 bases: TGTGCCAGCAGTAGCGGGACAGGGCTCAATGAGCAGTTCTTC.

The CDR3: CASSWPGGTYGYTF. The DNA of the CDR3 is TGTGCCAGCAGCTGGCCGGGGGGCACCTATGGCTACACCTTC. The gene calls are TRBV5-6 and TRBJ1-2; weak D call: TRBD1 (6 bases). Deletions cut 3 bases from V and 4 bases from J, with 13 bases between. The germline CDR1 and CDR2 sequences are SGHDT and YYEEEE. The CDR3 totals 14 residues.

This chain joins TRBV30 and TRBJ1-1; 8 bases align to TRBD1. The CDR3 loop spans 15 amino acids. Germline V gives CDR1 GTSNPN, CDR2 SVGIG (reference sequence). The junction had 6 bases not matched to a gene; V was cut back by 0 bases and J by 3 bases. The DNA for the CDR3 is TGTGCCTGGAGTGTTGGGGGACAGGATCACACTGAAGCTTTCTTT. It translates to CAWSVGGQDHTEAFF.

This chain connects TRBV19 to TRBJ1-5; 8 bases agree with TRBD1. V lost 11 bases and J lost 1; bases outside the gene matches: 7. The CDR3 contains 14 residues. Per germline, CDR1 LNHDA and CDR2 SQIVND (reference sequence). DNA for the CDR3: TGTGCCGGGGGACAGGCTCCGAGCAATCAGCCCCAGCATTTT. Its protein is CAGGQAPSNQPQHF. Supplemented by reference TRBV19 and TRBJ1-5, the full variable domain reads DGGITQSPKYLFRKEGQNVTLSCEQNLNHDAMYWYRQDPGQGLRLIYYSQIVNDFQKGDIAEGYSVSREKKESFPLTVTSAQKNPTAFYLCAGGQAPSNQPQHFGDGTRLSIL.

The J gene is TRBJ2-5, the V gene TRBV27, with 9 positions matching TRBD1. The better agreement between TRBJ2-7 and the DNA end casts doubt on the J call. The CDR3 totals 14 residues. Germline loops: CDR1 MNHEY, CDR2 SMNVEV (reference sequence). The CDR3 region has the DNA TGTGCCAGCAGTCGAACAGGGGGCGGATACGAGCAGTACTTC. Its protein product is CASSRTGGGYEQYF.

The V call is TRBV27, the J call TRBJ2-1, with a weak D call TRBD2 (6 bases). The CDR3 length is 14 residues. Germline CDR1 and CDR2: MNHEY and SMNVEV (reference sequence). V was shortened by 5 bases and J by 7 bases, with 15 bases between the two germline ends. CDR3 residues: CASSPSPGRNEQFF. As DNA, the CDR3 is TGTGCCAGCAGTCCCTCCCCCGGGAGAAATGAGCAGTTCTTC.

The chain is built from TRBV5-1 and TRBJ2-3; 8 bases map to TRBD1. After removal of 3 bases from V and 2 bases from J, the junction contained 11 bases not matched to a gene. This CDR3 is built from 17 residues. Germline V CDR1 and CDR2: SGHRS, YFSETQ. The CDR3 nucleotides are TGCGCCAGCAGCTCCACCGGGACAGGCGGGGTCACAGATACGCAGTATTTT. Amino acids: CASSSTGTGGVTDTQYF.

This clone showed up just once. The chain is built from TRBV7-2 and TRBJ2-5; D unclear. Germline V gene sequence: CDR1 SGHTA, CDR2 FQGNSA. There are 14 residues in the CDR3. Between the trimmed V and J ends, which lost 1 base and 1 base, there was a span of 7 bases. The CDR3 bases are TGTGCCAGCAGCTTAGGGCCCACCCAAGAGACCCAGTACTTC. Translating it yields CASSLGPTQETQYF.

The rearrangement uses TRBV7-6 and TRBJ2-1; weak D call: TRBD2 (5 bases). This CDR3 is 12 amino acids long. Germline lookup yields CDR1 SGHVS and CDR2 FNYEAQ. V was clipped by 4 bases and J by 7 bases, with 8 bases between them. The DNA for the CDR3 is TGTGCCAGCAGCTCAACGGGAAATGAGCAGTTCTTC. Protein: CASSSTGNEQFF.

The rearrangement joins TRBV18 to TRBJ2-7; tentatively, D is TRBD1 (6 bases). Germline assignment: CDR1 KGHSH and CDR2 LQKENI. CDR3 length: 15 amino acids. Trimming stripped 6 bases from V and 6 bases from J, with 21 bases between. CDR3 amino acids: CASSLDVDRKGEQYF. DNA of the CDR3: TGTGCCAGCTCCCTCGACGTCGACAGGAAAGGCGAGCAGTACTTC.

This chain joins TRBV5-5 and TRBJ2-4; 10 positions match TRBD1. J gave up 0 bases and V 4 bases, and 1 base lay outside the gene matches. CDR3 length: 15 amino acids. Per the germline V gene, CDR1 is SGHKS and CDR2 is YYEKEE (reference sequence). The CDR3 DNA reads as TGTGCCAGCAGCCGGGACAGGGGAGCCAAAAACATTCAGTACTTC. This gives the protein CASSRDRGAKNIQYF.

The chain is built from TRBV7-8 and TRBJ1-2; a possible D gene is TRBD1 (6 bases). Trimming cost V 0 bases and J 6 bases, with 11 bases left between them. CDR1 and CDR2 from the germline V gene are SGHVS and FQNEAQ. The CDR3 is made up of 14 amino acids. The CDR3, as DNA: TGTGCCAGCAGCTTAGCGCGGCAGGGGAATGGCTACACCTTC. Residues: CASSLARQGNGYTF.

The V call is TRBV9, the J call TRBJ2-5; 7 bases align to TRBD1. This CDR3 is 14 amino acids long. Unmatched junction bases numbered 4, after V lost 0 bases and J lost 5 bases. Germline assignment: CDR1 SGDLS and CDR2 YYNGEE. The CDR3 bases are TGTGCCAGCAGCGTAGAAGGGGGCGCGGAGACCCAGTACTTC. Translated, it gives CASSVEGGAETQYF.

J is TRBJ2-3 and V is TRBV6-5; a weak D match, TRBD1 (5 bases). The CDR3 runs to 14 residues. Germline CDR1 reads MNHEY; CDR2 reads SVGAGI. V was shortened by 4 bases and J by 0 bases, with 8 bases between the two germline ends. Written as DNA, the CDR3 is TGTGCCAGCAGTTGGGGCGGTAGCACAGATACGCAGTATTTT. This sequence encodes CASSWGGSTDTQYF.

The V call is TRBV5-1, the J call TRBJ2-3, with D maybe TRBD2 (6 bases). From germline, CDR1 is SGHRS and CDR2 YFSETQ. The V end was cut by 9 bases, the J end by 0 bases, with 17 bases between. This CDR3 spans 15 amino acids. CDR3 bases: TGCGCCACCTCAATGAACCGGGGGAGCACAGATACGCAGTATTTT. Translating gives CATSMNRGSTDTQYF.

This chain links TRBV7-3 with TRBJ1-5; 7 bases line up with TRBD1. Germline CDR1 reads SGHTA; CDR2 reads FQGTGA. J was trimmed by 0 bases and V by 7 bases; bases with no gene match: 6. The CDR3 is made up of 15 amino acids. The CDR3 reads CASKPTGDSNQPQHF. The CDR3 region has the DNA TGTGCCAGCAAACCCACAGGGGATAGCAATCAGCCCCAGCATTTT.

The chain combines TRBV4-1 with TRBJ2-7; 10 bases align to TRBD2. There are 17 residues in the CDR3. V dropped 1 base and J dropped 6; count of bases not matched to a gene: 12. Germline V CDR1 and CDR2: MGHRA, YSYEKL. The CDR3 region is CASSQVPSGSFVLEQYF. For the CDR3, the DNA is TGCGCCAGCAGCCAAGTCCCTAGCGGGAGTTTTGTTCTCGAGCAGTACTTC.